A selection of T cell receptor beta chains follows, all from one sample in a study of blood T cell repertoires in COVID-19. This table comes from immunoSEQ multiplex PCR, and its TCRdb copy is limited to in-frame clones, with some not included. The sample yields about 330,000 clones, about 92% seen once. The specimen sequenced was PBMCs or T cells enriched from blood (not recorded which). Every receptor here comes from a woman aged 25 to 39 who had recovered from COVID-19. CDR3s include the opening cysteine and the closing phenylalanine or tryptophan. Fields, in order: J gene, D gene, V gene, clone size, CDR3 length, CDR3 DNA, CDR3 protein. D genes are given only for firm matches. Clone sizes are given selectively: once, few, many, or a class where the clone is expanded.

TRBJ1-1	.	TRBV4-1	.	15	TGCGCCAGCAGTAAAGATCAGATCAGTGACACTGAAGCTTTCTTT	CASSKDQISDTEAFF
TRBJ2-3	TRBD1	TRBV28	.	13	TGTGCCAGCAGTTTTTACAGGGGAAATACGCAGTATTTT	CASSFYRGNTQYF
TRBJ2-7	.	TRBV7-8	.	14	TGTGCCAGCAGCTTAGCTCGCATCCGGGACGAGCAGTACTTC	CASSLARIRDEQYF
TRBJ2-1	.	TRBV10-3	.	14	TGTGCCATCGCAGGGGTAGGTGGCTACAATGAGCAGTTCTTC	CAIAGVGGYNEQFF
TRBJ2-4	.	TRBV28	.	14	TGTGCCAGCAGTTTATCCGGTAGTAACAACATTCAGTACTTC	CASSLSGSNNIQYF
TRBJ2-3	TRBD2	TRBV4-2	.	16	TGTGCCAGCAGCCAAGATGGCGGGGGGACGTTCGGTACGCAGTATTTT	CASSQDGGGTFGTQYF
TRBJ2-3	TRBD1	TRBV24-1	.	20	TGTGCCACCAGCCTACCGGGACAGGGGAATATAGGTGGAAGCACAGATACGCAGTATTTT	CATSLPGQGNIGGSTDTQYF
TRBJ2-3	.	TRBV11-2	.	17	TGTGCCAGCAGCTTATATCCCAGGGGATCGGACACAGATACGCAGTATTTT	CASSLYPRGSDTDTQYF
TRBJ2-7	.	TRBV5-5	.	13	TGTGCCAGCAGCTTGCCGGTATCCTACGAGCAGTACTTC	CASSLPVSYEQYF
TRBJ1-5	TRBD1	TRBV12-3/TRBV12-4	.	13	TGTGCCAGCAGGGGACAGGGTGGTCAGCCCCAGCATTTT	CASRGQGGQPQHF
TRBJ1-2	.	TRBV28	.	11	TGTGCCAGCAGCGACAGCTATGGCTACACCTTC	CASSDSYGYTF
TRBJ1-2	TRBD1	TRBV10-3	.	13	TGTGCCGTCAGACAGGGGTACGACTATGGCTACACCTTC	CAVRQGYDYGYTF
TRBJ2-3	.	TRBV21-1	.	17	TGTGCCAGCAGCAATGGGCAGACTACTCCTAGCACAGATACGCAGTATTTT	CASSNGQTTPSTDTQYF
TRBJ2-1	.	TRBV29-1	.	14	TGCAGCGTTCCTTCAGGGATCTCCTACAATGAGCAGTTCTTC	CSVPSGISYNEQFF
TRBJ1-2	TRBD1	TRBV3-1/TRBV3-2	.	14	TGTGCCAGCAGCCTAGGGACAGGAACCTATGGCTACACCTTC	CASSLGTGTYGYTF
TRBJ2-7	.	TRBV6-5	.	13	TGTGCCAGCAGTTACGGCCCCACCTACGAGCAGTACTTC	CASSYGPTYEQYF
TRBJ2-1	.	TRBV10-2	.	13	TGCGCCAGCAGTGAGCTCTCTTACAATGAGCAGTTCTTC	CASSELSYNEQFF
TRBJ1-1	.	TRBV6-6	.	12	TGTGCCACCCGGGGTGTTACACTGGAAGCTTTCTTT	CATRGVTLEAFF
TRBJ1-1	.	TRBV18	.	13	TGTGCCAGCTCACCAAGGGGACTCACTGAAGCTTTCTTT	CASSPRGLTEAFF
TRBJ2-1	TRBD2	TRBV30	.	15	TGTGCCTGGAGTGTACCTCGCGGGGGGTTTGGGGAGCAGTTCTTC	CAWSVPRGGFGEQFF
TRBJ1-4	.	TRBV5-1	.	14	TGCGCCAGCTCACCGGGACACGGGAATGAAAAACTGTTTTTT	CASSPGHGNEKLFF
TRBJ1-6	.	TRBV27	.	13	TGTGCCAGCAGTAGACAATTGGATTCACCCCTCCACTTT	CASSRQLDSPLHF
TRBJ1-2	.	TRBV29-1	.	13	TGCAGCGTCATGCCGCAGGGGAACTATGGCTACACCTTC	CSVMPQGNYGYTF
TRBJ1-1	.	TRBV5-5	.	14	TGTGCCAGCAGCTTGGGGGACAAGAACACTGAAGCTTTCTTT	CASSLGDKNTEAFF
TRBJ1-6	.	TRBV6-5	.	13	TGTGCCAGCAGCCGGGAGGGGAATTCACCCCTCCACTTT	CASSREGNSPLHF
TRBJ2-5	TRBD1	TRBV29-1	.	12	TGCAGCGCGGGACAGGGAGGGGAGACCCAGTACTTC	CSAGQGGETQYF
TRBJ1-2	.	TRBV7-9	once	16	TGTGCCAGCAGCACCGGCCAGGTGATAGGGGCCTATGGCTACACCTTC	CASSTGQVIGAYGYTF
TRBJ2-7	.	TRBV13	.	13	TGTGCCAGCAGCTTAGGACGGTCGCCCGAGCAGTACTTC	CASSLGRSPEQYF
TRBJ1-6	TRBD1	TRBV2	.	16	TGTGCCAGCAGCGACAGGGGTGTGACCTATAATTCACCCCTCCACTTT	CASSDRGVTYNSPLHF
TRBJ1-2	TRBD1	TRBV2	.	12	TGTGCCAGCAGTACAGGGGTCTATGGCTACACCTTC	CASSTGVYGYTF
TRBJ2-5	.	TRBV28	.	14	TGTGCCAGCAGGGGCAGGTTCCTCCAAGAGACCCAGTACTTC	CASRGRFLQETQYF
TRBJ2-5	.	TRBV5-1	.	14	TGCGCCAGCAGCTCCTTGACGCCGGGGGAGACCCAGTACTTC	CASSSLTPGETQYF
TRBJ1-1	.	TRBV29-1	.	13	TGCAGCGGAAGGACAGCTATAAACACTGAAGCTTTCTTT	CSGRTAINTEAFF
TRBJ2-3	TRBD2	TRBV2	.	16	TGTGCCAGCAGCCCCTTAGCGGGGGGCATCACAGATACGCAGTATTTT	CASSPLAGGITDTQYF
TRBJ2-3	.	TRBV11-3	.	15	TGTGCCAGCAGCCCCCGGGGGTCTAGCACAGATACGCAGTATTTT	CASSPRGSSTDTQYF
TRBJ1-2	TRBD1	TRBV18	.	15	TGTGCCAGCTCATCTGAGGGACAGGGTATCGATGGCTACACCTTC	CASSSEGQGIDGYTF
TRBJ1-1	.	TRBV28	.	16	TGTGCCAGCAGTTTATGGGGTTCGGGATCGGGCACTGAAGCTTTCTTT	CASSLWGSGSGTEAFF
TRBJ1-1	.	TRBV28	.	14	TGTGCCAGCAGTGCCCGGCTGGGGGGCACTGAAGCTTTCTTT	CASSARLGGTEAFF
TRBJ2-2	TRBD1	TRBV30	.	15	TGTGCCTGGGACACAGGGGGCTTACGCACCGGGGAGCTGTTTTTT	CAWDTGGLRTGELFF
TRBJ1-2	.	TRBV19	.	15	TGTGCCAGTAGTACCACTGTGACAGTAAGTTACGGCTACACCTTC	CASSTTVTVSYGYTF
TRBJ2-2	.	TRBV4-1	.	16	TGCGCCAGCAGCCGAGCAGAAACAGGGTGGAACGGGGAGCTGTTTTTT	CASSRAETGWNGELFF
TRBJ1-4	.	TRBV2	.	15	TGTGCCAGCAAACTAATCGGGACAACTAATGAAAAACTGTTTTTT	CASKLIGTTNEKLFF
TRBJ2-3	TRBD2	TRBV5-1	once	14	TGCGCCAGCAGCTTGAGGCGGGGGGACGATACGCAGTATTTT	CASSLRRGDDTQYF
TRBJ1-5	TRBD1	TRBV3-1/TRBV3-2	.	13	TGTGCCAGCAGCCGGACAGGCAGTCAGCCCCAGCATTTT	CASSRTGSQPQHF
TRBJ2-2	TRBD1	TRBV7-6	.	15	TGTGCCAGCAGCCCCGGGACAGGGCCCACCGGGGAGCTGTTTTTT	CASSPGTGPTGELFF
TRBJ2-3	TRBD2	TRBV24-1	.	18	TGTGCCACCAGTGATCCCTGGACTAGCGGCTTTAGCACAGATACGCAGTATTTT	CATSDPWTSGFSTDTQYF
TRBJ2-3	.	TRBV28	.	12	TGTGCCAGCAGTTTCCAGACAGATACGCAGTATTTT	CASSFQTDTQYF
TRBJ2-5	.	TRBV7-3	.	16	TGTGCCAGCAGCTTCCAGGGGCGGGGGTCCCGGGAGACCCAGTACTTC	CASSFQGRGSRETQYF
TRBJ1-6	.	TRBV3-1/TRBV3-2	.	18	TGTGCCAGCAGCCAAACGCGGGGACGGATTCCGTATAATTCACCCCTCCACTTT	CASSQTRGRIPYNSPLHF
TRBJ2-1	TRBD2	TRBV7-3	.	13	TGTGCCAGCAGCTCTAGGACTAGCCCTGAGCAGTTCTTC	CASSSRTSPEQFF
TRBJ2-3	.	TRBV2	.	14	TGTGCCAGCAGCACGGGACTCCGCACAGATACGCAGTATTTT	CASSTGLRTDTQYF
TRBJ2-3	.	TRBV28	.	12	TGTGCCAGCAGTTTGAGTGAGGGTACGCAGTATTTT	CASSLSEGTQYF